This T cell receptor beta chain was found in a study of OX40 agonist ivuxolimab in advanced cancers. Across the study: Ivuxolimab, an antibody that agonizes OX40 (CD134), was administered to the patients. Cancers in dose escalation were hepatocellular, melanoma, renal cell and head and neck. Study results and limitations: CD4+ and CD8+ blood T cells expanded clonally by week 6 at 0.1 to 3.0 mg/kg.

Of note for this clone: Its antigen is still unknown.

The germline V gene has CDR1 MDHEN and CDR2 SYDVKM. Between the trimmed V and J ends, which lost 3 bases and 5 bases, there was a span of 13 bases. The CDR3 consists of 15 residues. The repertoire was sequenced with immunoSEQ multiplex PCR; TCRdb's copy has only in-frame clones and lacks some. The data show 45,000 to 55,000 clones, approximately 94% seen once. The sequence was obtained from an adult with an advanced solid tumor such as melanoma, head and neck, liver or kidney cancer. The chain combines TRBV28 with TRBJ2-2; tentative D call: TRBD2 (7 bases). The input for sequencing was CD4+ or CD8+ T cells sorted from blood, taken in a trial of the OX40 agonist ivuxolimab. The CDR3 loop is CASSFAGAQTGELFF. The CDR3 region has the DNA TGTGCCAGCAGTTTCGCGGGGGCGCAAACCGGGGAGCTGTTTTTT.